The 30 T cell receptor beta chains reported below all come from one sample, sequenced in a study of cytomegalovirus exposure and HLA in healthy donors (dated by TCRdb to 2016 to 2017). Library prep was done by the immunoSEQ multiplex PCR assay. For the multiplex PCR, a mixture combining 60 forward primers for TCR Vbeta segments and 13 reverse primers for TCR Jbeta segments was used. Drawn from immuneACCESS, this table holds only the in-frame rearrangements with V and J called that TCRdb kept. Clones are partly lost; checked studies trace under half to an unresolved V gene and leave the rest unexplained. For this sample the table gives 98,000 or so clones, of which 76% were detected only once. 5% to 6.5% of the sample belongs to the ten largest clones. The sequencing sample was made of PBMCs. The receptor set was obtained from a woman aged 18-35 years in good health and CMV-seropositive.

This clone is medium-sized. The V and J genes are TRBV2 and TRBJ1-3; D is possibly TRBD1 (6 bases). Germline V gene data show CDR1 as SNHLY and CDR2 as FYNNEI. The CDR3 has 13 amino acids. Trimming pared 5 bases from V and 3 bases from J, leaving 8 bases between. DNA of the CDR3: TGTGCCAGCAGTACAGGGTTTGGAAACACCATATATTTT. The encoded protein is CASSTGFGNTIYF.

The rearrangement joins TRBV10-3 to TRBJ1-2; TRBD1 matches 7 bases. Germline loops: CDR1 ENHRY, CDR2 SYGVKD. Losses at the gene ends were 4 bases for V and 4 bases for J; bases not matched to a gene: 6. The CDR3 is made up of 14 amino acids. The DNA for the CDR3 is TGTGCCATCAGTGTGCAGGGGGGTCCCTATGGCTACACCTTC. It translates to CAISVQGGPYGYTF.

The chain couples TRBV6-6 to TRBJ1-5, with a weak D call TRBD1 (5 bases). V lost 2 bases to trimming and J lost 3 bases, with 11 bases between them. Germline CDR1 and CDR2: MNHNY and SVGAGI (reference sequence). The CDR3 is made up of 15 amino acids. The CDR3 is CASSYAAGYNQPQHF. As DNA, the CDR3 is TGTGCCAGCAGTTACGCGGCAGGGTACAATCAGCCCCAGCATTTT.

This rearrangement joins TRBV27 to TRBJ1-5; TRBD1 might be the D (5 bases). CDR3 size: 12 residues. Germline V gives CDR1 MNHEY, CDR2 SMNVEV (reference sequence). V lost 5 bases, J lost 7 bases, and 9 bases lay in between. CDR3 DNA sequence: TGTGCCAGCAGTCCCACAGGACAGCCCCAGCATTTT. Translation: CASSPTGQPQHF.

V is TRBV7-2 and J is TRBJ1-2; no firm D call. This CDR3 is built from 13 residues. Trimming removed 2 bases from V and 4 bases from J, with 8 bases in between. Germline assignment: CDR1 SGHTA and CDR2 FQGNSA. This chain's CDR3 is CASSLREVYGYTF. The DNA of the CDR3 is TGTGCCAGCAGCTTAAGGGAGGTCTATGGCTACACCTTC. Based on the CDR3 plus reference TRBV7-2 and TRBJ1-2, the full variable domain is GAGVSQSPSNKVTEKGKDVELRCDPISGHTALYWYRQSLGQGLEFLIYFQGNSAPDKSGLPSDRFSAERTGGSVSTLTIQRTQQEDSAVYLCASSLREVYGYTFGSGTRLTVV.

This clone was recorded once. The chain carries TRBV2 and TRBJ2-7, with D possibly TRBD2 on 5 matching bases. V lost 9 bases and J lost 3, with 12 bases in between. Per germline, CDR1 SNHLY and CDR2 FYNNEI. The CDR3 loop spans 12 amino acids. The CDR3 DNA follows: TGTGCCAGTGCGCGGGTCAGCTACGAGCAGTACTTC. Its protein product is CASARVSYEQYF.

This chain uses TRBV6-5 with TRBJ1-1, with 7 nucleotides matching TRBD1. After removal of 4 bases from V and 10 bases from J, the junction contained 6 bases not matched to a gene. This CDR3 has 12 amino acids. Germline values: CDR1 MNHEY, CDR2 SVGAGI. The CDR3 spells CASSFDRERAFF. CDR3 nucleotide sequence: TGTGCCAGCAGTTTCGACAGGGAAAGAGCTTTCTTT.

This chain uses TRBV14 with TRBJ1-6; D call uncertain. Trimming took off 1 base at V and 7 bases at J, with 8 bases between the two ends. In germline, CDR1 is SGHDN, CDR2 FVKESK. The CDR3 covers 14 residues. Written as DNA, the CDR3 is TGTGCCAGCAGCCAAGTGTGGCTCAATTCACCCCTCCACTTT. It yields the protein CASSQVWLNSPLHF.

The chain combines TRBV6-5 with TRBJ1-6, with 7 bases matching TRBD1. Germline V gives CDR1 MNHEY, CDR2 SVGAGI. The CDR3 length is 14 residues. The trim removed 7 bases at V and 7 bases at J, leaving 7 bases unmatched. This CDR3 reads CASKLTGYNSPLHF. CDR3 nucleotides: TGTGCCAGCAAGCTGACAGGGTACAATTCACCCCTCCACTTT.

The rearrangement uses TRBV7-9 and TRBJ1-2; D may be TRBD1 (6 bases). The V end was cut by 4 bases, the J end by 3 bases, with 15 bases between. Germline assignment: CDR1 SEHNR and CDR2 FQNEAQ (reference sequence). The CDR3 covers 15 residues. CDR3: CASSSARTVYYGYTF. The CDR3 DNA sequence: TGTGCCAGCAGCTCCGCGAGGACAGTCTACTATGGCTACACCTTC. Combining the CDR3 with reference TRBV7-9 and TRBJ1-2 gives the whole variable domain DTGVSQNPRHKITKRGQNVTFRCDPISEHNRLYWYRQTLGQGPEFLTYFQNEAQLEKSRLLSDRFSAERPKGSFSTLEIQRTEQGDSAMYLCASSSARTVYYGYTFGSGTRLTVV.

This rearrangement joins TRBV30 to TRBJ2-7; no clear D. The germline V and J ends were trimmed by 2 bases and 4 bases, with 15 bases remaining between them. The CDR3 is 14 residues long. Per the germline V gene, CDR1 is GTSNPN and CDR2 is SVGIG (reference sequence). The CDR3 loop is CAWSRALSPYEQYF. CDR3 in DNA: TGTGCCTGGAGTAGAGCCCTTTCCCCTTACGAGCAGTACTTC.

The chain carries TRBV4-1 and TRBJ2-3; TRBD2 agrees at 11 bases. The CDR3 covers 19 residues. The ends lost 6 bases at V and 4 bases at J; junction bases unmatched: 18. Germline V gene lookup returns CDR1 MGHRA and CDR2 YSYEKL. Written as DNA, the CDR3 is TGCGCCAGCAGACCTACGTGGCTAGCGGGAGGATTTGGTGCAGATACGCAGTATTTT. Its translation is CASRPTWLAGGFGADTQYF.

This chain joins TRBV6-5 and TRBJ1-4; weak D call: TRBD1 (5 bases). This CDR3 is built from 14 residues. Germline loops: CDR1 MNHEY, CDR2 SVGAGI. V gave up 2 bases and J gave up 8 bases, with 12 bases separating them. CDR3 bases: TGTGCCAGCAGTTACGGGGGGGGTGGAGAAAAACTGTTTTTT. It codes for CASSYGGGGEKLFF.

V usage is TRBV6-6 and J usage is TRBJ1-1; 8 positions agree with TRBD1. The CDR3 consists of 12 residues. The V gene's germline CDR1 is MNHNY and CDR2 SVGAGI (reference sequence). Losses at the gene ends were 2 bases for V and 10 bases for J; bases not matched to a gene: 3. The CDR3, as DNA: TGTGCCAGCAGTTACACACAGGGGGGAGCTTTCTTT. As protein: CASSYTQGGAFF.

The chain joins TRBV29-1 to TRBJ1-2; D gene ambiguous. CDR3 length equals 13 residues. Per the germline V gene, CDR1 is SQVTM and CDR2 is ANQGSEA. V was pared by 0 bases and J by 6 bases, with 11 bases between. CDR3 sequence reads: CSVEDWTPDGYTF. The CDR3 coding sequence is TGCAGCGTTGAAGATTGGACTCCCGATGGCTACACCTTC.

V is TRBV28 and J is TRBJ1-2; perhaps TRBD1 as D (5 bases). V was cut by 8 bases and J by 3 bases, with 7 bases left in between. CDR1 is MDHEN and CDR2 is SYDVKM in the germline V gene. CDR3 length: 11 amino acids. This chain's CDR3 is CASGAYYGYTF. For the CDR3, the DNA is TGTGCCAGCGGGGCCTACTATGGCTACACCTTC.

This chain joins TRBV9 and TRBJ2-1, with 12 nucleotides matching TRBD2. The CDR3 loop spans 16 amino acids. Germline V gene lookup returns CDR1 SGDLS and CDR2 YYNGEE. Trimming at V came to 3 bases and at J to 6 bases, leaving 7 bases not matched to a gene. For the CDR3, the DNA is TGTGCCAGCAGCGGGCTGACTAGCGGGAGCATCAATGAGCAGTTCTTC. Translating gives CASSGLTSGSINEQFF.

The J gene is TRBJ2-1, the V gene TRBV6-6; D is possibly TRBD1 (6 bases). V shed 9 bases and J shed 3 bases, with 12 bases lying between them. The length of the CDR3 is 13 residues. Germline V gives CDR1 MNHNY, CDR2 SVGAGI (reference sequence). The CDR3: CASDRDNYNEQFF. The DNA for the CDR3 is TGTGCCAGTGACCGGGACAACTACAATGAGCAGTTCTTC.

The chain couples TRBV25-1 to TRBJ2-5, with TRBD2 identical over 7 bases. The junction had 3 bases not matched to a gene; V was cut back by 3 bases and J by 2 bases. The V gene's germline CDR1 is MGHDK and CDR2 SYGVNS. This CDR3 is built from 14 residues. The CDR3 here is CASSEGRVQETQYF. The CDR3 DNA is TGTGCCAGCAGTGAGGGGAGGGTTCAAGAGACCCAGTACTTC.

This sequence joins TRBV5-4 and TRBJ2-7; 8 nucleotides line up with TRBD1. Germline lookup yields CDR1 SGHNT and CDR2 YYREEE (reference sequence). Losses at the gene ends were 3 bases for V and 2 bases for J; bases not matched to a gene: 1. The length of the CDR3 is 13 residues. CDR3: CASSWGQAYEQYF. The CDR3 DNA follows: TGTGCCAGCAGCTGGGGACAGGCCTACGAGCAGTACTTC.

The count of this clone is one. The chain links TRBV2 to TRBJ2-4, with D possibly TRBD2 on 6 matching bases. This CDR3 spans 15 amino acids. The germline gives CDR1 SNHLY, CDR2 FYNNEI. V shed 8 bases and J shed 2 bases, with 16 bases lying between them. The CDR3 here is CASRPVRTTKNIQYF. The CDR3 DNA reads TGTGCCAGCCGCCCCGTCCGGACTACCAAAAACATTCAGTACTTC.

V is TRBV30 and J is TRBJ1-1, with D possibly TRBD1 on 6 matching bases. This CDR3 contains 14 residues. Germline lookup yields CDR1 GTSNPN and CDR2 SVGIG (reference sequence). V lost 3 bases and J lost 4, with 15 bases in between. CDR3 loop: CAWSPGVVGTEAFF. The CDR3 region has the DNA TGTGCCTGGAGCCCAGGGGTAGTGGGCACTGAAGCTTTCTTT.

This clone was found a few times. The chain employs TRBV27 and TRBJ2-7, with 11 nucleotides matching TRBD1. The length of the CDR3 is 15 residues. The germline V gene has CDR1 MNHEY and CDR2 SMNVEV (reference sequence). With 5 bases clipped from V and 2 bases from J, the junction kept 5 bases outside the gene matches. CDR3 sequence reads: CASSIAGQGAYEQYF. As DNA, the CDR3 is TGTGCCAGCAGTATAGCGGGACAGGGGGCCTACGAGCAGTACTTC.

The chain employs TRBV27 and TRBJ2-5; tentatively, D is TRBD1 (6 bases). The CDR3 covers 13 residues. The germline CDR1 and CDR2 sequences are MNHEY and SMNVEV (reference sequence). Trimming removed 6 bases at V and 7 bases at J, with 15 bases between. CDR3 region: CASSPGTMGTQYF. CDR3 in DNA: TGTGCCAGCAGCCCCGGGACAATGGGGACCCAGTACTTC.

V and J are TRBV30 and TRBJ2-5, with D uncertain. V was trimmed by 1 base and J by 0 bases, leaving 6 bases between them. Per the germline V gene, CDR1 is GTSNPN and CDR2 is SVGIG (reference sequence). CDR3 size: 13 residues. The CDR3 region is CAWSGQNQETQYF. In nucleotides, the CDR3 is TGTGCCTGGAGTGGGCAGAACCAAGAGACCCAGTACTTC.

This rearrangement joins TRBV29-1 to TRBJ1-1; D perhaps matches TRBD1 (6 bases). This CDR3 region has 12 residues. The germline V gene encodes CDR1 SQVTM and CDR2 ANQGSEA. V was cut by 7 bases and J by 1 base, with 10 bases left in between. CDR3 nucleotides: TGCAGCGGCGGGGGGCCGAACACTGAAGCTTTCTTT. Protein sequence: CSGGGPNTEAFF.

This clone was detected once. The rearrangement uses TRBV5-1 and TRBJ1-2; TRBD1 matches at 7 bases. Germline V gene sequence: CDR1 SGHRS, CDR2 YFSETQ. The CDR3 totals 13 residues. V dropped 4 bases and J dropped 2; count of bases not matched to a gene: 2. The DNA of the CDR3 is TGCGCCAGCAGCCCGACAGGGAACTATGGCTACACCTTC. It translates to CASSPTGNYGYTF. Together with reference TRBV5-1 and TRBJ1-2, the CDR3 gives the full variable domain: KAGVTQTPRYLIKTRGQQVTLSCSPISGHRSVSWYQQTPGQGLQFLFEYFSETQRNKGNFPGRFSGRQFSNSRSEMNVSTLELGDSALYLCASSPTGNYGYTFGSGTRLTVV.

The chain carries TRBV28 and TRBJ1-2, with D unresolved. V was trimmed by 8 bases and J by 5 bases, leaving 18 bases between them. The CDR3 has 14 amino acids. Germline V lookup: CDR1 MDHEN, CDR2 SYDVKM. The CDR3 DNA sequence: TGTGCCAGCTCCCCCGTGGTTAGAAGTTATGGCTACACCTTC. Protein: CASSPVVRSYGYTF.

Here the CDR3 reads CASSPAGYEQYF. In nucleotides, the CDR3 is TGTGCCAGCAGTCCCGCGGGGTACGAGCAGTACTTC. The genes are TRBV28 and TRBJ2-7, with a weak D call TRBD2 (6 bases). V gave up 5 bases and J gave up 4 bases, with 9 bases separating them. The CDR3 is 12 residues long. Germline V gene lookup returns CDR1 MDHEN and CDR2 SYDVKM.

The DNA for the CDR3 is TGTGCCAGTAGTGCCGGACAGGGGGCCTGGGCCCAGCATTTT. Translated, it gives CASSAGQGAWAQHF. This sequence joins TRBV19 and TRBJ1-5, with 11 bases matching TRBD1. V was clipped by 5 bases and J by 11 bases; unmatched bases: 8. Germline loops: CDR1 LNHDA, CDR2 SQIVND (reference sequence). This CDR3 region has 14 residues.